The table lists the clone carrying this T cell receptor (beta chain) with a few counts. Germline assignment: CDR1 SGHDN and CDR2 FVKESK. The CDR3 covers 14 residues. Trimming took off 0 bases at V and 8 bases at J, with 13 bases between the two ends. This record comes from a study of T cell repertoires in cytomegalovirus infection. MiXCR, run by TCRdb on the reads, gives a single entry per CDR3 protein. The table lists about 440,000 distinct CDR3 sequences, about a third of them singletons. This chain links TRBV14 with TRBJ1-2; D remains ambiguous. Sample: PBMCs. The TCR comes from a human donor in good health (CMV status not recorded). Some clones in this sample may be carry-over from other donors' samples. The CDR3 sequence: CASSQDRGSEGYTF. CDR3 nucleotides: TGTGCCAGCAGCCAAGATCGGGGATCGGAAGGCTACACCTTC.